This TCR beta chain emerged from a study of T-cell memory formation after mild COVID-19. Study-wide findings and caveats: Contracting clones localized mainly to CM and EM when CD4+ and mainly to EMRA when CD8+. A second wave of clones peaked on day 37, and their SARS-CoV-2 specificity went unconfirmed. Detection of some responders pre-infection suggested pre-existing cross-reactive memory T cells participated.

The CDR3 consists of 13 residues. Trimming left V 5 bases short and J 3 bases short, with 9 bases between. Germline lookup yields CDR1 SEHNR and CDR2 FQNEAQ (reference sequence). MiXCR was run by TCRdb on the 5' RACE reads, yielding one entry per CDR3 protein. The table lists 100,000 to 140,000 distinct CDR3 sequences, approximately 14% of them singletons. This clonotype was detected a few times. The antigen remains undetermined. The rearrangement links TRBV7-9 to TRBJ2-3; D is unclear. This sequence was found in a man younger than 35 who had mild COVID-19 (a few samples of this study predate the infection). Cell type and time point are not known. The sample comprised PBMCs or a T cell subset sorted from them (not recorded which). Here the CDR3 reads CASSPGLTDTQYF. Here the CDR3 DNA reads TGTGCCAGCAGCCCAGGTCTGACAGATACGCAGTATTTT. The full variable domain, with the rest looked up from reference TRBV7-9 and TRBJ2-3, is DTGVSQNPRHKITKRGQNVTFRCDPISEHNRLYWYRQTLGQGPEFLTYFQNEAQLEKSRLLSDRFSAERPKGSFSTLEIQRTEQGDSAMYLCASSPGLTDTQYFGPGTRLTVL.